This record looks at one TCR beta chain sequence and its context. Its target is unknown. This sample stems from a study of breast tumors, draining lymph nodes, adjacent tissues. A single record per CDR3 protein comes from TCRdb applying MiXCR to the multiplex PCR reads. Of around 300,000 distinct CDR3 sequences detected, roughly 31% appear once; the ten largest clones hold 1.1%. V lost 6 bases to trimming and J lost 2 bases; unmatched junction nucleotides: 11. The CDR3 runs to 15 residues. Looked up from germline, CDR1 is SQVTM and CDR2 is ANQGSEA. Axillary draining lymph nodes of breast cancer patients supplied the node samples. Study-wide findings and caveats: Tumors had less TCR diversity than lymph nodes, more than nontumor tissue.

The rearrangement links TRBV29-1 to TRBJ2-3, with TRBD2 matching over 7 bases. Sequenced input: axillary lymph node tissue. The receptor comes from a female donor with breast cancer. Some clones in this sample may be carry-over from other donors' samples. CDR3 loop: CSVATLAGNTDTQYF. The CDR3 DNA follows: TGCAGCGTAGCGACCTTAGCGGGCAACACAGATACGCAGTATTTT.